These 4 T cell receptor beta chains were all obtained from the same sample, sequenced in a study of T cell responses to AZD1222 COVID-19 vaccine. Measured with immunoSEQ multiplex PCR; TCRdb has only the in-frame clones, and not every one. Altogether some 180,000 clones are present, 70% to 90% being singletons, with the ten largest covering approximately 0.5%. Sequenced material: peripheral blood, taken on day 0 of AZD1222 vaccination. These receptor sequences come from an adult in good health.

The chain employs TRBV7-8 and TRBJ2-3; no clear D gene. The CDR3 is 11 amino acids. Trimming cost V 7 bases and J 6 bases, with 8 bases left between them. Germline V gene lookup returns CDR1 SGHVS and CDR2 FQNEAQ. CDR3 DNA sequence: TGTGCCAGCAAAGAATCGGATACGCAGTATTTT. Translation gives CASKESDTQYF.

The chain has TRBV3-1 (or the pseudogene TRBV3-2) and TRBJ1-5; D is possibly TRBD1 (5 bases). The CDR3 runs 14 residues. From germline, CDR1 is LGHDT and CDR2 YNNKEL (reference sequence). V lost 3 bases, J lost 5 bases, and 11 bases lay in between. The CDR3: CASSQAGTDQPQHF. In DNA, the CDR3 is TGTGCCAGCAGCCAGGCCGGGACTGATCAGCCCCAGCATTTT.

This chain joins TRBV5-1 and TRBJ1-2; D gene uncertain. The CDR3 has 11 residues. The germline V gene has CDR1 SGHRS and CDR2 YFSETQ. V was cut by 0 bases and J by 10 bases, with 7 bases left in between. The CDR3 sequence is CASSLDGYYTF. The CDR3, as DNA: TGCGCCAGCAGCTTGGACGGGTACTACACCTTC.

V gene TRBV27 combines with J gene TRBJ1-5; tentative D call: TRBD1 (5 bases). The V and J ends lost 2 bases and 7 bases respectively, with 18 bases between them. The germline V gene has CDR1 MNHEY and CDR2 SMNVEV (reference sequence). The CDR3 has 16 amino acids. CDR3 protein: CASSLRADSKGQPQHF. CDR3 DNA sequence: TGTGCCAGCAGTTTACGGGCCGACAGTAAGGGCCAGCCCCAGCATTTT.